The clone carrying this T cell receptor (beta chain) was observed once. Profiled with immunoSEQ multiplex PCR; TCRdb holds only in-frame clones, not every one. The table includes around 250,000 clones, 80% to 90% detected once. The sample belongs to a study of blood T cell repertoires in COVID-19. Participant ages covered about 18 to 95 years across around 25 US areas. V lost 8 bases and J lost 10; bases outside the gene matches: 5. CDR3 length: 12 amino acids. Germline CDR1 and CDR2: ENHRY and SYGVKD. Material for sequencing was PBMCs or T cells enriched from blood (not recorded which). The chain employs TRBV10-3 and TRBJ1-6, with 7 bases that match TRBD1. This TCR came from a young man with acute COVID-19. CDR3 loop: CAISGQTSPLHF. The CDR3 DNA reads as TGTGCCATCTCGGGACAGACCTCACCCCTCCACTTT.